These T cell receptor beta chains were read from a single sample in a study of shared clonotypes between healthy human individuals. TCRdb keeps only in-frame clones here, not all; method: immunoSEQ multiplex PCR. The table has over a million clones, about 74% seen once; the top ten hold approximately 1.5%. Sequenced material: memory CD4+ T cells sorted from blood. These receptors came from a man between 18 and 35 years old in good health. Each CDR3 is given with its conserved first and last residue. A D gene is named only where the DNA matches it firmly. Size tells how often a clone was seen (once, few, many) or the class of an expanded clone, and some rows leave it out.

CDR3aa | CDR3nt | v_gene | abundance | d_gene | j_gene
CASSPQGKEQYF | TGTGCCAGCTCACCACAGGGTAAGGAGCAGTACTTC | TRBV18 | - | - | TRBJ2-7
CATSGRGPWANVLTF | TGTGCCACCAGCGGCAGGGGGCCGTGGGCCAACGTCCTGACTTTC | TRBV15 | - | TRBD1 | TRBJ2-6
CASSRTRLSYEQYF | TGTGCCAGTAGTAGGACTAGACTCTCCTACGAGCAGTACTTC | TRBV19 | - | TRBD2 | TRBJ2-7
CASSHDSYEQYF | TGTGCCAGCAGCCACGACTCGTACGAGCAGTACTTC | TRBV11-3 | - | - | TRBJ2-7
CASSQQHTSGELFF | TGCGCCAGCAGCCAACAACACACCTCCGGGGAGCTGTTTTTT | TRBV4-3 | - | - | TRBJ2-2
CASSQEDIYLTGELFF | TGTGCCAGCAGCCAAGAGGATATATACTTGACGGGGGAGCTGTTTTTT | TRBV14 | - | - | TRBJ2-2
CAWRTPGLVSYEQYF | TGTGCCTGGAGGACACCGGGACTAGTTTCTTACGAGCAGTACTTC | TRBV30 | few | TRBD2 | TRBJ2-7
CASSQPGGGNTEAFF | TGCGCCAGCAGTCAGCCGGGAGGTGGGAACACTGAAGCTTTCTTT | TRBV23-1 | - | - | TRBJ1-1
CASSLVGGGNMSPLHF | TGTGCCAGCAGCTTAGTAGGTGGGGGCAATATGTCACCCCTCCACTTT | TRBV7-2 | - | - | TRBJ1-6
CASSESATGKLFF | TGCGCCAGCAGTGAGTCCGCGACGGGAAAACTGTTTTTT | TRBV10-1 | once | - | TRBJ1-4
CASSWGTGELFF | TGTGCCAGCAGTTGGGGAACCGGGGAGCTGTTTTTT | TRBV27 | - | - | TRBJ2-2
CASGSQGSAGGTYNEQFF | TGTGCCAGCGGGTCGCAGGGATCGGCGGGAGGGACCTACAATGAGCAGTTCTTC | TRBV19 | - | TRBD2 | TRBJ2-1
CASSQKVAQGYYNEQFF | TGTGCCAGCAGCCAGAAGGTTGCACAAGGCTACTACAATGAGCAGTTCTTC | TRBV9 | - | - | TRBJ2-1
CASSVVASVNEQFF | TGTGCCAGCAGCGTAGTGGCTAGCGTCAATGAGCAGTTCTTC | TRBV9 | once | - | TRBJ2-1
CASSLTGGARNEQFF | TGTGCCAGTAGCCTTACAGGGGGCGCCCGCAATGAGCAGTTCTTC | TRBV19 | once | TRBD1 | TRBJ2-1
CASSQVGNEKLFF | TGCGCCAGCAGCCAAGTGGGAAATGAAAAACTGTTTTTT | TRBV4-3 | - | - | TRBJ1-4
CASSSGYSYNSPLHF | TGTGCCAGCAGCTCAGGGTACTCCTATAATTCACCCCTCCACTTT | TRBV11-2 | - | - | TRBJ1-6
CASSQTRGAQYEQYF | TGCGCCAGCAGCCAAACTCGGGGGGCGCAGTACGAGCAGTACTTC | TRBV4-3 | few | - | TRBJ2-7
CASSQKSRQDQETQYF | TGCGCCAGCAGTCAAAAATCCCGACAGGATCAAGAGACCCAGTACTTC | TRBV23-1 | - | - | TRBJ2-5
CASSSGSMNTEAFF | TGCGCCAGCAGCTCAGGGAGCATGAACACTGAAGCTTTCTTT | TRBV5-1 | - | - | TRBJ1-1
CASSYQENTEAFF | TGTGCCAGCAGCTATCAGGAGAACACTGAAGCTTTCTTT | TRBV7-9 | - | - | TRBJ1-1
CASSMSTDTQYF | TGTGCCAGCAGCATGAGCACAGATACGCAGTATTTT | TRBV5-8 | few | - | TRBJ2-3
CASRGTGGAHEQYF | TGTGCCAGCAGGGGGACAGGGGGCGCCCACGAGCAGTACTTC | TRBV2 | - | TRBD1 | TRBJ2-7
CASSSTGKETQYF | TGCGCCAGCAGCTCGACAGGAAAAGAGACCCAGTACTTC | TRBV5-1 | many | - | TRBJ2-5